This TCR beta chain stems from a study of cytomegalovirus exposure and HLA in healthy donors. Study-wide results and caveats: With later analysis, a missense DCLRE1C variant became linked to TCR beta V- and J-gene trimming.

The PCR contained 60 Vbeta and 13 Jbeta primers. The assay was immunoSEQ multiplex PCR, and TCRdb's table has in-frame clones only and misses some. The sample shows over 100,000 clones, about 76% of them seen only once. As concerns this clone: Its matching antigen is unknown.

The germline CDR1 and CDR2 sequences are MNHEY and SVGAGI. V lost 9 bases, J lost 9 bases, and 15 bases lay in between. This CDR3 spans 13 amino acids. This sequence originates from a man aged 35 to 55 in good health and CMV-seronegative. The sequencing sample was made of PBMCs. This chain connects TRBV6-5 to TRBJ1-6; no firm D call. The DNA of the CDR3 is TGTGCCAGTTCCGGGGAGGAATTTTCACCCCTCCACTTT. Protein: CASSGEEFSPLHF.